This TCR beta chain is from a study of T cell responses to AZD1222 COVID-19 vaccine. The study, taken as a whole, reports: Repertoires were obtained solely post-peak T cell response. Clonal diversity may have been underestimated in mostly white British donors. In the spike-specific TCR repertoire, nearly half reportedly target unmutated variant regions. Just six people given AZD1222 tested seropositive at baseline.

Libraries were prepared by immunoSEQ multiplex PCR; TCRdb keeps only in-frame clonotypes and omits some of them. This sample carries 45,000 to 55,000 clones, roughly 80% of them seen once, and the ten largest clones take roughly a tenth. Per germline, CDR1 SNHLY and CDR2 FYNNEI. CDR3 length equals 12 residues. As to this clone: Its matching antigen is unknown. The junction departs from germline at one end; a sequencing error may be responsible.

This receptor was identified in an adult in good health. The input for sequencing was peripheral blood, taken on day 0 of AZD1222 vaccination. This chain joins TRBV2 and TRBJ1-4; no reliable D call. The CDR3 sequence: CAGRSNVEKLFF. The CDR3, as DNA: TGTGCCGGCAGGTCAAATGTTGAAAAACTGTTTTTT.